This T cell receptor beta chain was retrieved from a study of blood T cell repertoires in COVID-19. Across the study: The cDNA or gDNA used as material had been derived from T cells, B-cell-depleted T cells, or PBMCs.

The CDR3 is 15 residues long. Trimming took 5 bases from V and 5 from J; bases not matched to a gene: 9. Germline V CDR1 and CDR2: LGHDT, YNNKEL (reference sequence). Individuals aged about 18 to 95 years were recruited from about two dozen US areas. Participant-reported clinical history was the basis for cohort assignment. Per the study methods: Researchers report that nucleated cell counts were estimated from reference gene primer amplification. Measured with immunoSEQ multiplex PCR; TCRdb has only the in-frame clones, and not every one. For V, J and clone size, that table is used; D and trimming come from the DNA. The sample holds around 250,000 clones, about 90% seen once. This clone has a single count.

Sample: PBMCs or T cells enriched from blood (not recorded which). This clonotype originated in a human donor in a cohort exposed to, infected with or recovered from COVID-19 (not recorded which). The donor label of this sample is uncertain. This chain connects TRBV3-1 (or the pseudogene TRBV3-2) to TRBJ1-1, with 9 bases aligning to TRBD1. This chain's CDR3 is CASSDLGQGRTEAFF. CDR3 bases: TGTGCCAGCAGCGACCTAGGACAGGGGAGGACTGAAGCTTTCTTT.